The next 4 T cell receptor beta chains were all read from a single sample in a study of T-cell memory formation after mild COVID-19. A single record per CDR3 protein comes from TCRdb applying MiXCR to the 5' RACE reads. The repertoire holds 92,000 or so distinct CDR3 sequences, about 13% seen once, with 25% to 35% in the top ten. Sequenced input: PBMCs or a T cell subset sorted from them (not recorded which). These receptors came from an adult woman who had mild COVID-19 (a few samples of this study predate the infection). Cell type and time point are not known.

This clonotype was seen only a few times. CDR3 in amino acids: CASSARDMGHPDTQYF. The CDR3, as DNA: TGCGCCAGCAGCGCCCGGGACATGGGGCATCCAGATACGCAGTATTTT. V is TRBV5-1 and J is TRBJ2-3; perhaps TRBD1 as D (6 bases). The CDR3 runs 16 residues. The V end lost 4 bases, the J end lost 4 bases, and 19 bases lay between the germline ends. Germline V lookup: CDR1 SGHRS, CDR2 YFSETQ.

This clonotype was observed a few times. V gene TRBV7-9 combines with J gene TRBJ2-1; no clear D. CDR3 size: 14 residues. In germline, CDR1 is SEHNR, CDR2 FQNEAQ (reference sequence). V was clipped by 0 bases and J by 15 bases, with 18 bases between them. The CDR3 reads CASSLAYGPPQWFF. The CDR3 bases are TGTGCCAGCAGCTTAGCCTATGGACCGCCGCAGTGGTTCTTC. Looking up the rest from reference TRBV7-9 and TRBJ2-1 gives the full variable domain: DTGVSQNPRHKITKRGQNVTFRCDPISEHNRLYWYRQTLGQGPEFLTYFQNEAQLEKSRLLSDRFSAERPKGSFSTLEIQRTEQGDSAMYLCASSLAYGPPQWFFGPGTRLTVL.

The gene calls are TRBV29-1 and TRBJ2-7, with a possible D match to TRBD1 (6 bases). This CDR3 comprises 12 residues. The V end was cut by 4 bases, the J end by 4 bases, with 11 bases between. Germline V gene lookup returns CDR1 SQVTM and CDR2 ANQGSEA. This chain's CDR3 is CSVVQGAYEQYF. The CDR3 DNA is TGCAGCGTTGTACAGGGTGCTTACGAGCAGTACTTC.

The rearrangement uses TRBV5-1 and TRBJ2-2; 8 bases are shared with TRBD1. This CDR3 has 15 residues. Per germline, CDR1 SGHRS and CDR2 YFSETQ. V gave up 1 base and J gave up 5 bases; unmatched junction bases: 4. The CDR3 nucleotides read TGCGCCAGCAGCTTGTGGCAGGGGGCAACCGGGGAGCTGTTTTTT. This translates into CASSLWQGATGELFF.